Described below is a single TCR beta chain sequence and its context. This entry belongs to a study of T cell responses to AZD1222 COVID-19 vaccine. J gave up 0 bases and V 3 bases, and 10 bases lay outside the gene matches. The CDR3 has 18 amino acids. CDR1 and CDR2 from the germline V gene are MNHNS and SASEGT. Assay: immunoSEQ multiplex PCR; the TCRdb copy retains only in-frame clones and omits some. The sample has about 130,000 clones, more than 85% seen once. The sequencing used peripheral blood, collected on day 0 of AZD1222 vaccination. This rearrangement joins TRBV6-1 to TRBJ1-5, with 8 bases aligning to TRBD1. The clonotype comes from an adult in good health. CDR3 residues: CASSDLRDRPYSNQPQHF. The DNA of the CDR3 is TGTGCCAGCAGTGACCTCCGGGACAGGCCCTATAGCAATCAGCCCCAGCATTTT.